These 14 T cell receptor beta chains came from one sample sequenced in a study of OX40 agonist ivuxolimab in advanced cancers. TCRdb keeps only in-frame clones here, not all; method: immunoSEQ multiplex PCR. The sample has around 51,000 clones; about 86% are singletons. Specimen: CD4+ or CD8+ T cells sorted from blood, collected in a trial of the OX40 agonist ivuxolimab. Receptors were obtained from an adult with an advanced solid tumor such as melanoma, head and neck, liver or kidney cancer.

This chain links TRBV11-2 with TRBJ1-4; possibly TRBD1 for D (5 bases). Trimming removed 1 base from V and 8 bases from J, with 14 bases in between. From germline, CDR1 is SGHAT and CDR2 FQNNGV. This CDR3 is 15 amino acids long. DNA of the CDR3: TGTGCCAGCAGCTTAGGAGGGACTCAGGGAGAAAAACTGTTTTTT. Translating gives CASSLGGTQGEKLFF.

The chain links TRBV6-5 to TRBJ2-5; D gene ambiguous. The better agreement between TRBJ2-7 and the DNA end casts doubt on the J call. This CDR3 contains 12 residues. Germline V CDR1 and CDR2: MNHEY, SVGAGI. The CDR3 is CASSPTIDEQYF. Written as DNA, the CDR3 is TGTGCCAGCAGCCCTACCATTGACGAGCAGTACTTC.

The chain employs TRBV6-6 and TRBJ1-3; 8 bases align to TRBD1. Germline CDR1 is MNHNY and CDR2 is SVGAGI (reference sequence). The CDR3 is 15 residues long. The trim removed 5 bases at V and 4 bases at J, leaving 7 bases unmatched. CDR3 sequence (DNA): TGTGCCAGCAGTCTGACAGGGGCGGAAGGAAACACCATATATTTT. This gives the protein CASSLTGAEGNTIYF.

The chain is built from TRBV7-9 and TRBJ1-5; maybe TRBD1 (5 bases). The CDR3 sequence is 16 residues long. V lost 1 base and J lost 6, with 16 bases in between. The germline gives CDR1 SEHNR, CDR2 FQNEAQ (reference sequence). CDR3 sequence: CASSLDPGGGLQPQHF. CDR3 bases: TGTGCCAGCAGCTTAGACCCCGGGGGTGGACTTCAGCCCCAGCATTTT.

The CDR3 is CASSVEDPNEQYF. Written as DNA, the CDR3 is TGTGCCAGCAGTGTTGAGGATCCCAACGAGCAGTACTTC. The rearrangement uses TRBV2 and TRBJ2-7; D uncertain. Trimming removed 4 bases at V and 5 bases at J, with 12 bases between. The length of the CDR3 is 13 residues. Germline V gene lookup returns CDR1 SNHLY and CDR2 FYNNEI.

This clone is a singleton in its sample. The CDR3 sequence is CASSFSGALTYEQYF. The CDR3, as DNA: TGTGCCAGCAGTTTCAGCGGGGCCCTTACCTACGAGCAGTACTTC. V and J are TRBV27 and TRBJ2-7; 7 positions agree with TRBD2. CDR1 is MNHEY and CDR2 is SMNVEV in the germline V gene (reference sequence). The V and J ends lost 3 bases and 2 bases, in that order; junction bases with no gene match: 7. The CDR3 runs 15 residues.

The chain uses TRBV11-1 and TRBJ2-7; no definite D call. This CDR3 region has 13 residues. V lost 5 bases and J lost 6, with 14 bases in between. In germline, CDR1 is SGHAT, CDR2 FQDESV (reference sequence). This CDR3 is CASSPILPSEQYF. The CDR3 nucleotides read TGTGCCAGCAGCCCTATCCTCCCCTCCGAGCAGTACTTC.

The CDR3 here is CASSILPGGVPEAFF. The CDR3 nucleotides are TGTGCCAGTAGTATTTTACCAGGGGGCGTCCCTGAAGCTTTCTTT. The J gene is TRBJ1-1, the V gene TRBV19; TRBD1 agrees at 8 bases. CDR1 and CDR2 from the germline V gene are LNHDA and SQIVND (reference sequence). This CDR3 has 15 residues. J gave up 6 bases and V 3 bases, and 9 bases lay outside the gene matches.

V gene TRBV25-1 combines with J gene TRBJ2-2; D gene ambiguous. CDR3 length equals 12 residues. The V and J ends lost 8 bases and 5 bases respectively, with 9 bases between them. CDR1 and CDR2 (germline): MGHDK, SYGVNS. The CDR3 nucleotides read TGTGCCAGCGGTTGGGGAACCGGGGAGCTGTTTTTT. It yields the protein CASGWGTGELFF.

This clone was seen a few times. V is TRBV6-5 and J is TRBJ1-1, with D hard to call. CDR3 length equals 15 residues. Germline V gene data show CDR1 as MNHEY and CDR2 as SVGAGI. V lost 0 bases, J lost 0 bases, and 8 bases lay in between. CDR3 nucleotide sequence: TGTGCCAGCAGTTACTCGAAAATATTGAACACTGAAGCTTTCTTT. Amino acids: CASSYSKILNTEAFF.

This clone was detected only a few times. The chain uses TRBV2 and TRBJ1-5; possible D gene TRBD1, 5 bases. The V end lost 7 bases, the J end lost 0 bases, and 13 bases lay between the germline ends. Looked up from germline, CDR1 is SNHLY and CDR2 is FYNNEI. The CDR3 is 15 residues long. The CDR3 sequence: CASTSGETSNQPQHF. In DNA, the CDR3 is TGTGCCAGCACGTCGGGGGAGACTAGCAATCAGCCCCAGCATTTT. Looking up the rest from reference TRBV2 and TRBJ1-5 gives the full variable domain: EPEVTQTPSHQVTQMGQEVILRCVPISNHLYFYWYRQILGQKVEFLVSFYNNEISEKSEIFDDQFSVERPDGSNFTLKIRSTKLEDSAMYFCASTSGETSNQPQHFGDGTRLSIL.

The chain carries TRBV7-9 and TRBJ2-1, with TRBD2 matching 11 bases. The CDR3 contains 17 residues. J gave up 7 bases and V 4 bases, and 12 bases lay outside the gene matches. The germline V gene has CDR1 SEHNR and CDR2 FQNEAQ (reference sequence). CDR3 in amino acids: CASSSPGLAASRNEQFF. Here the CDR3 DNA reads TGTGCCAGCAGCTCACCGGGACTAGCGGCATCAAGGAATGAGCAGTTCTTC.

In this sample, this clone turned up once. This rearrangement joins TRBV6-5 to TRBJ2-3, with TRBD2 matching 8 bases. The CDR3 contains 14 residues. Germline V CDR1 and CDR2: MNHEY, SVGAGI. V gave up 6 bases and J gave up 7 bases; unmatched junction bases: 9. CDR3 DNA: TGTGCCAGCAGGGTCCCGGGACTAGGAAATACGCAGTATTTT. Translated, it gives CASRVPGLGNTQYF.

This clone showed up just once. The chain has TRBV7-6 and TRBJ2-4, with 9 bases fitting TRBD2. Germline-derived CDR1 and CDR2 are SGHVS and FNYEAQ. The J segment lost 5 bases and the V segment lost 0 bases, leaving 14 bases of the junction unmatched. The CDR3 spans 19 residues. CDR3 residues: CASSLARFGLAGPENIQYF. In nucleotides, the CDR3 is TGTGCCAGCAGCTTAGCGAGGTTCGGGCTAGCGGGGCCGGAAAACATTCAGTACTTC.